This T cell receptor beta chain appears in the sequencing data of a study of blood T cell repertoires in COVID-19. Study summary: Samples representing acute and convalescent COVID-19 were sourced from the United States, Italy and Spain. Sample material is recorded as cDNA or gDNA derived from T cells, B-cell-depleted T cells, or PBMCs.

V lost 4 bases and J lost 4; bases outside the gene matches: 6. The germline V gene has CDR1 SGHTA and CDR2 FQGNSA. The length of the CDR3 is 15 residues. In the study's own analysis: Researchers report that nucleated cell counts were estimated from reference gene primer amplification. This table comes from immunoSEQ multiplex PCR, and its TCRdb copy is limited to in-frame clones, with some not included. V, J and clone size derive from that table, while D and trimming were established from the DNA sequence. Of 250,000 or so clones listed, around 84% are singletons. The clonotype comes from a man between 60 and 75 years old with acute or convalescent COVID-19. Sequencing used peripheral blood. The gene calls are TRBV7-2 and TRBJ2-7, with 11 bases lining up with TRBD2. The CDR3 loop is CASSYLLAGAYEQYF. In nucleotides, the CDR3 is TGTGCCAGCAGCTACCTACTAGCGGGAGCGTACGAGCAGTACTTC. Using reference TRBV7-2 and TRBJ2-7 for the parts outside the CDR3, the full variable domain is GAGVSQSPSNKVTEKGKDVELRCDPISGHTALYWYRQSLGQGLEFLIYFQGNSAPDKSGLPSDRFSAERTGGSVSTLTIQRTQQEDSAVYLCASSYLLAGAYEQYFGPGTRLTVT.